The clone carrying this TCR beta chain has a count of ten or more. Antigen: not known. This entry belongs to a study of T-cell reconstitution after alpha-beta-depleted transplantation in children. The study's findings and limits: Roughly two months post-transplant, alpha-beta T cells reportedly originated from several hundred graft clones that had expanded.

For TCRbeta, the library was prepared with unique molecular identifiers. TCRdb fed the PCR reads into MiXCR, producing one record per CDR3 protein. This repertoire shows 200,000 to 250,000 distinct CDR3 sequences, roughly 8% found once; its top ten account for 6.3%. The CDR3 consists of 13 residues. Deletions cut 7 bases from V and 4 bases from J, with 11 bases between. This sample comprised PBMCs, mostly from graft donor cells, obtained 180 days after TCRalphabeta/CD19-depleted stem cell transplant. This chain links TRBV12-3 or TRBV12-4 with TRBJ2-1; D may correspond to TRBD1 or TRBD2 (6 bases each). This TCR came from a male patient aged 10-17 years who had a stem cell transplant for acute lymphoblastic leukemia, so the T cells may come from the graft donor. The CDR3 nucleotides are TGTGCCAGCACCGGGGGCCCATACAATGAGCAGTTCTTC. Protein: CASTGGPYNEQFF.